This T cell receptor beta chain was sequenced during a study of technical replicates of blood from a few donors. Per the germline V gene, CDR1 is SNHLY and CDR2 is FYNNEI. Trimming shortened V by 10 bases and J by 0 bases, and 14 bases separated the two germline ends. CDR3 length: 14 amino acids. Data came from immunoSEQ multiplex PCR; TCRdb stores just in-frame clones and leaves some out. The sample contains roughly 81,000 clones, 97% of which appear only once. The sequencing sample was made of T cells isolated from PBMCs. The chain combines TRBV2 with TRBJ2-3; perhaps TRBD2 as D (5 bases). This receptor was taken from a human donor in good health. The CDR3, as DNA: TGTGCCACAAAAGGACTTTTCAGCACAGATACGCAGTATTTT. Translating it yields CATKGLFSTDTQYF.